This T cell receptor (beta chain) was identified during a study of CD8 T cells in ankylosing spondylitis. Study-wide findings and caveats: In peripheral blood, disease-linked CD8+ clones occurred at relatively low frequencies. Significant enrichment of disease-linked clones was reported in matched ankylosing spondylitis synovial fluid. Past research had described some motif variants in reactive arthritis synovial fluid and blood. In ankylosing spondylitis blood, a motif of roughly 8 highly homologous TCR beta variants appeared characteristic.

Molecular-barcoded quantitative 5'-RACE produced these TCR beta libraries. MiXCR, run by TCRdb on the 5' RACE reads, gives a single entry per CDR3 protein. The repertoire holds roughly 220,000 distinct CDR3 sequences, with around 18% as singletons. Trimming cost V 5 bases and J 4 bases; bases outside gene matches: 8. Germline assignment: CDR1 SEHNR and CDR2 FQNEAQ (reference sequence). CDR3 length: 15 amino acids. In the case of this clonotype: Its antigen is not known.

The chain combines TRBV7-9 with TRBJ1-2, with 9 bases identical to TRBD1. Sequencing was performed on blood, either unsorted or a sorted T cell fraction (not recorded which). The source is a male donor with ankylosing spondylitis. The chain's CDR3 is CASSTSDRGSYGYTF. In DNA, the CDR3 is TGTGCCAGCAGCACCTCGGACAGGGGTAGCTATGGCTACACCTTC.